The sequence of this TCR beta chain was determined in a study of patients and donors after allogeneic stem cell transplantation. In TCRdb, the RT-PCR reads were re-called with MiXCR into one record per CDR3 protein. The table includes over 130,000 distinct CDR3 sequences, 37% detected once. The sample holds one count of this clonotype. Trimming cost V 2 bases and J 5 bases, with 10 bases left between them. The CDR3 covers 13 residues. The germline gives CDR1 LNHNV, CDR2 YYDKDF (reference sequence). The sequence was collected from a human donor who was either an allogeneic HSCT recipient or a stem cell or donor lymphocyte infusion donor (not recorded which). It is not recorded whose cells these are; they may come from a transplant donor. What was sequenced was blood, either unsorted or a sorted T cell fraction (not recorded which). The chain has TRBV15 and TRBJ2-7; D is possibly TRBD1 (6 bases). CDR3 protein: CATSRQGRNEQYF. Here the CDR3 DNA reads TGTGCCACCAGCAGACAGGGGCGGAACGAGCAGTACTTC. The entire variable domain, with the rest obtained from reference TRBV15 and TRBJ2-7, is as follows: DAMVIQNPRYQVTQFGKPVTLSCSQTLNHNVMYWYQQKSSQAPKLLFHYYDKDFNNEADTPDNFQSRRPNTSFCFLDIRSPGLGDTAMYLCATSRQGRNEQYFGPGTRLTVT.